The 30 T cell receptor beta chains below were found in one sample sequenced in a study of T cell responses to AZD1222 COVID-19 vaccine. The data were produced by immunoSEQ multiplex PCR, yet TCRdb's version contains in-frame clones alone and is incomplete. The profile shows about 180,000 clones, just under 90% of them singletons. The material was peripheral blood, obtained 28 days after the second dose of the MenACWY control vaccine. Receptors originate from an adult who received the MenACWY meningococcal vaccine as a control.

The chain combines TRBV10-3 with TRBJ1-4, with unresolved D. The ends were cut back, 4 bases at V and 4 bases at J, with 4 bases in the middle. The germline V gene has CDR1 ENHRY and CDR2 SYGVKD. The CDR3 covers 12 residues. The CDR3 coding sequence is TGTGCCATCAGTGGGGTTAATGAAAAACTGTTTTTT. It specifies CAISGVNEKLFF.

The chain links TRBV2 to TRBJ2-5; D is undetermined. With 4 bases removed from V and 0 bases from J, the gap between germline ends came to 3 bases. The CDR3 totals 12 residues. Germline-derived CDR1 and CDR2 are SNHLY and FYNNEI. The CDR3 DNA is TGTGCCAGCAGTGTGGACCAAGAGACCCAGTACTTC. Amino acid sequence: CASSVDQETQYF.

The sample holds a few counts of this clone. The chain links TRBV9 to TRBJ1-1; 7 bases map to TRBD1. V lost 4 bases, J lost 0 bases, and 15 bases stayed unmatched. The CDR3 runs 18 residues. Germline values: CDR1 SGDLS, CDR2 YYNGEE. CDR3 in amino acids: CASSPRTGGRGMNTEAFF. CDR3 coding DNA: TGTGCCAGCAGCCCCCGGACAGGAGGGAGGGGGATGAACACTGAAGCTTTCTTT.

V is TRBV28 and J is TRBJ2-3, with no clear D. This CDR3 is built from 15 residues. Trimming pared 3 bases from V and 0 bases from J, leaving 10 bases between. The germline CDR1 and CDR2 sequences are MDHEN and SYDVKM. Here the CDR3 DNA reads TGTGCCAGCAGTTTTTCTGGTCTCAGCACAGATACGCAGTATTTT. Translation gives CASSFSGLSTDTQYF.

The chain carries TRBV7-2 and TRBJ2-3, with D unclear. Deletions cut 3 bases from V and 11 bases from J, with 12 bases between. This CDR3 has 12 residues. CDR1 and CDR2 (germline): SGHTA, FQGNSA. CDR3 loop: CASSFDRREQYF. CDR3 nucleotides: TGTGCCAGCAGCTTCGACCGCCGAGAGCAGTATTTT.

CDR3: CAHGLISTDTQYF. CDR3 nucleotide sequence: TGTGCCCATGGGTTGATTAGCACAGATACGCAGTATTTT. The chain uses TRBV30 and TRBJ2-3; no reliable D call. V was cut by 8 bases and J by 0 bases, with 12 bases left in between. This CDR3 has 13 residues. The germline V gene has CDR1 GTSNPN and CDR2 SVGIG (reference sequence).

The chain is built from TRBV7-2 and TRBJ2-3; possibly TRBD1 for D (5 bases). V was clipped by 4 bases and J by 0 bases, with 11 bases between them. This CDR3 is 15 amino acids long. Germline-derived CDR1 and CDR2 are SGHTA and FQGNSA. CDR3 sequence (DNA): TGTGCCAGCAGCTCAACAGGCTACAGCACAGATACGCAGTATTTT. Its translation: CASSSTGYSTDTQYF.

For the CDR3, the DNA is TGTGCCAGCACCGCGGGGGGAGCGGGTCAGCCCCAGCATTTT. It encodes CASTAGGAGQPQHF. The chain joins TRBV28 to TRBJ1-5; D may be TRBD1 (5 bases). There are 14 residues in the CDR3. Trimming pared 7 bases from V and 6 bases from J, leaving 16 bases between. Germline CDR1 reads MDHEN; CDR2 reads SYDVKM.

The chain recombines TRBV28 with TRBJ1-2; D is perhaps TRBD1 (6 bases). V was cut by 3 bases and J by 4 bases, with 15 bases left in between. Germline values: CDR1 MDHEN, CDR2 SYDVKM. The CDR3 consists of 15 residues. CDR3 nucleotides: TGTGCCAGCAGTTTCCCCGGACAGCCCTCCTATGGCTACACCTTC. Residues: CASSFPGQPSYGYTF.

The chain combines TRBV28 with TRBJ2-7, with 8 nucleotides matching TRBD1. CDR3 length equals 14 residues. Germline values: CDR1 MDHEN, CDR2 SYDVKM. V dropped 3 bases and J dropped 2; count of bases not matched to a gene: 3. CDR3 protein: CASSFPDRAYEQYF. CDR3 sequence (DNA): TGTGCCAGCAGTTTCCCGGACAGGGCCTACGAGCAGTACTTC.

This chain links TRBV27 with TRBJ2-2, with D maybe TRBD2 (6 bases). The germline CDR1 and CDR2 sequences are MNHEY and SMNVEV (reference sequence). The CDR3 is made up of 15 amino acids. V gave up 3 bases and J gave up 5 bases, with 13 bases separating them. CDR3 residues: CASSFGGRRTGELFF. DNA of the CDR3: TGTGCCAGCAGTTTCGGGGGAAGGCGAACCGGGGAGCTGTTTTTT.

V is TRBV11-2 and J is TRBJ1-2; D is possibly TRBD1 (5 bases). V lost 6 bases, J lost 6 bases, and 23 bases lay in between. CDR3 length: 16 amino acids. CDR1 and CDR2 (germline): SGHAT, FQNNGV. The CDR3 loop reads CASRSPGTPRKDGYTF. The CDR3 DNA follows: TGTGCCAGCAGGTCGCCGGGGACTCCTAGGAAGGATGGCTACACCTTC.

This chain connects TRBV27 to TRBJ2-7, with TRBD2 matching 9 bases. Germline V gene data show CDR1 as MNHEY and CDR2 as SMNVEV (reference sequence). The CDR3 sequence is 14 residues long. Unmatched junction bases numbered 10, after V lost 10 bases and J lost 3 bases. The DNA for the CDR3 is TGTGCCACCGGGAGCGGGGGGCCCAACTACGAGCAGTACTTC. It is translated as CATGSGGPNYEQYF.

The chain has TRBV18 and TRBJ1-3, with D perhaps TRBD1 (6 bases). Trimming pared 2 bases from V and 4 bases from J, leaving 12 bases between. Germline V gene lookup returns CDR1 KGHSH and CDR2 LQKENI. CDR3 length: 15 amino acids. The CDR3 sequence is CASSPSSGGGNTIYF. In DNA form, the CDR3 reads TGTGCCAGCTCACCATCTTCGGGGGGCGGAAACACCATATATTTT.

This clone showed up just once. The chain uses TRBV27 and TRBJ2-1, with D perhaps TRBD2 (6 bases). Germline CDR1 MNHEY, CDR2 SMNVEV (reference sequence). The CDR3 spans 14 residues. V was shortened by 5 bases and J by 5 bases, with 13 bases between the two germline ends. The CDR3 spells CASSTRTNNNEQFF. CDR3 sequence (DNA): TGTGCCAGCAGTACGAGGACTAACAACAATGAGCAGTTCTTC.

This clone has just one count. This chain links TRBV5-1 with TRBJ1-5; D might be TRBD1 (5 bases). V shed 2 bases and J shed 1 base, with 10 bases lying between them. CDR3 length: 15 residues. Germline assignment: CDR1 SGHRS and CDR2 YFSETQ. The CDR3 DNA follows: TGCGCCAGCAGCTTCGGCGAGGGGAGCAATCAGCCCCAGCATTTT. Translating it yields CASSFGEGSNQPQHF.

V is TRBV10-2 and J is TRBJ1-3, with TRBD1 matching over 10 bases. V trimming: 5 bases; J trimming: 4 bases; junction bases outside the gene matches: 5. There are 15 residues in the CDR3. Germline CDR1 WSHSY, CDR2 SAAADI. The CDR3 reads CASSTGQGYGNTIYF. DNA for the CDR3: TGCGCCAGCAGTACGGGACAGGGGTACGGAAACACCATATATTTT.

The chain has TRBV6-5 and TRBJ1-4; D not certain. The CDR3 spans 13 residues. CDR1 MNHEY and CDR2 SVGAGI come from the germline V gene. V was clipped by 7 bases and J by 2 bases, with 8 bases between them. CDR3 protein: CASIGSTNEKLFF. In DNA, the CDR3 is TGTGCCAGCATTGGATCCACTAATGAAAAACTGTTTTTT.

The rearrangement links TRBV9 to TRBJ1-2; a weak D match, TRBD1 (5 bases). Trimming pared 3 bases from V and 1 base from J, leaving 19 bases between. The CDR3 contains 17 residues. Germline V gives CDR1 SGDLS, CDR2 YYNGEE. The CDR3 nucleotides read TGTGCCAGCAGCGCGGGGCGGGGGGTAGCGAGTAACTATGGCTACACCTTC. Protein sequence: CASSAGRGVASNYGYTF.

The J gene is TRBJ2-7, the V gene TRBV4-3; the match to TRBD2 covers 7 bases. The CDR3 extends over 16 amino acids. Trimming took 1 base from V and 0 from J; bases not matched to a gene: 6. Germline V gene data show CDR1 as LGHNA and CDR2 as YSLEER. CDR3 in amino acids: CASSQGAGGSSYEQYF. CDR3 nucleotide sequence: TGCGCCAGCAGCCAAGGCGCAGGCGGGAGCTCCTACGAGCAGTACTTC.

The rearrangement joins TRBV5-1 to TRBJ2-5, with 11 bases fitting TRBD1. Germline V gene lookup returns CDR1 SGHRS and CDR2 YFSETQ. The CDR3 has 17 residues. The V and J ends lost 3 bases and 5 bases, in that order; junction bases with no gene match: 12. The CDR3 spells CASSSGQGAMGGETQYF. The DNA of the CDR3 is TGCGCCAGCAGCTCCGGACAGGGGGCGATGGGTGGGGAGACCCAGTACTTC.

The CDR3 DNA reads TGTGCCAGCAGCCAAGAAGTAGCGGGAGGGACCTACGAGCAGTACTTC. Encoded protein: CASSQEVAGGTYEQYF. The chain employs TRBV4-2 and TRBJ2-7; TRBD2 aligns across 11 bases. With 0 bases clipped from V and 2 bases from J, the junction kept 3 bases outside the gene matches. This CDR3 comprises 16 residues. CDR1 is LGHNA and CDR2 is YNFKEQ in the germline V gene.

This clone was recorded only once. The chain links TRBV5-1 to TRBJ1-4, with a tentative D call TRBD1 (5 bases). V dropped 7 bases and J dropped 0 bases, with 10 bases sitting between them. This CDR3 region has 14 residues. Germline CDR1 SGHRS, CDR2 YFSETQ. This CDR3 is CASRQGPTNEKLFF. DNA of the CDR3: TGCGCCAGCCGGCAGGGACCAACTAATGAAAAACTGTTTTTT.

V gene TRBV7-9 combines with J gene TRBJ1-1, with a tentative D call TRBD1 (6 bases). The CDR3 has 16 amino acids. V was pared by 1 base and J by 0 bases, with 12 bases between. Looked up from germline, CDR1 is SEHNR and CDR2 is FQNEAQ (reference sequence). This CDR3 is CASSLGGGRMNTEAFF. CDR3 sequence (DNA): TGTGCCAGCAGCTTAGGCGGGGGGCGAATGAACACTGAAGCTTTCTTT.

This chain links TRBV11-2 with TRBJ2-5; D remains ambiguous. Germline assignment: CDR1 SGHAT and CDR2 FQNNGV. The V end was cut by 5 bases, the J end by 0 bases, with 4 bases between. The CDR3 consists of 12 residues. The CDR3 region has the DNA TGTGCCAGCAGCGCAAACCAAGAGACCCAGTACTTC. As protein: CASSANQETQYF.

The chain carries TRBV5-1 and TRBJ1-1; tentatively, D is TRBD1 (5 bases). V was trimmed by 4 bases and J by 0 bases, leaving 10 bases between them. Germline V lookup: CDR1 SGHRS, CDR2 YFSETQ. The CDR3 covers 14 residues. CDR3 DNA: TGCGCCAGCAGCAGGGAGGGGATGAACACTGAAGCTTTCTTT. It specifies CASSREGMNTEAFF. The full variable domain, in which reference TRBV5-1 and TRBJ1-1 provide the parts outside the CDR3, is KAGVTQTPRYLIKTRGQQVTLSCSPISGHRSVSWYQQTPGQGLQFLFEYFSETQRNKGNFPGRFSGRQFSNSRSEMNVSTLELGDSALYLCASSREGMNTEAFFGQGTRLTVV.

V gene TRBV29-1 combines with J gene TRBJ2-3, with TRBD2 matching 9 bases. Germline V CDR1 and CDR2: SQVTM, ANQGSEA. Unmatched junction bases numbered 20, after V lost 3 bases and J lost 4 bases. This CDR3 comprises 19 residues. CDR3 sequence (DNA): TGCAGCGTTGATCTTGGACAGCGACGTAGCGGGAGTGTGGCAGATACGCAGTATTTT. Its translation: CSVDLGQRRSGSVADTQYF.

The chain joins TRBV28 to TRBJ2-3, with D tentatively TRBD1 or TRBD2 (5 bases each). This CDR3 spans 16 amino acids. V was clipped by 5 bases and J by 1 base, with 16 bases between them. Germline loops: CDR1 MDHEN, CDR2 SYDVKM. In DNA, the CDR3 is TGTGCCAGCAGTCTTGGGACCCGGGGTGGCACAGATACGCAGTATTTT. It specifies CASSLGTRGGTDTQYF.

V and J are TRBV6-5 and TRBJ1-1; tentative D call: TRBD1 (5 bases). Germline CDR1 reads MNHEY; CDR2 reads SVGAGI. V was clipped by 0 bases and J by 1 base, with 9 bases between them. CDR3 length: 15 residues. The CDR3 is CASSYSGQGNTEAFF. CDR3 in DNA: TGTGCCAGCAGTTACTCGGGGCAGGGGAACACTGAAGCTTTCTTT.

The gene calls are TRBV6-5 and TRBJ1-5; D may be TRBD1 (5 bases). The CDR3 totals 13 residues. V was trimmed by 6 bases and J by 4 bases, leaving 10 bases between them. Per germline, CDR1 MNHEY and CDR2 SVGAGI. The CDR3 is CASRIDSNQPQHF. The CDR3 bases are TGTGCCAGCAGAATCGACAGTAATCAGCCCCAGCATTTT.